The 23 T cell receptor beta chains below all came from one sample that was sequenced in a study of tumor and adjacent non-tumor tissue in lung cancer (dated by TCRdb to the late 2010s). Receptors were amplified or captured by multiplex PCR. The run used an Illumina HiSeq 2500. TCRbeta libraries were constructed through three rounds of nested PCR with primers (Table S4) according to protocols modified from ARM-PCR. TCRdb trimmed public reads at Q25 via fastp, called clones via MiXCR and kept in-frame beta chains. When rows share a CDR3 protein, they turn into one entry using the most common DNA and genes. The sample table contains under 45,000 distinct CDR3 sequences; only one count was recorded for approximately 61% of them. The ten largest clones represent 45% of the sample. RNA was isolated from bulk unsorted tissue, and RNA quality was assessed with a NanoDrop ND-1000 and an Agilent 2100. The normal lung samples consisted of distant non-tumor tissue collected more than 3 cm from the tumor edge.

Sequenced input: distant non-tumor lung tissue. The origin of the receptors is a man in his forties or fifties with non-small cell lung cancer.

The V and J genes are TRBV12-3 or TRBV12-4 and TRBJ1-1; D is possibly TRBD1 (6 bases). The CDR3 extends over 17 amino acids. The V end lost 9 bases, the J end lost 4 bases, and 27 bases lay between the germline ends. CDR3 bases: TGTGCCAGGACCACCTACACAGGGCTCAGTAAGGTCACTGAAGCTTTCTTT. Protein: CARTTYTGLSKVTEAFF.

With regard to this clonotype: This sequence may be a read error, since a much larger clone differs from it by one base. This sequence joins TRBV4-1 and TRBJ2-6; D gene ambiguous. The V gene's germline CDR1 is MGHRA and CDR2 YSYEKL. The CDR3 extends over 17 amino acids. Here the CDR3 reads CASIQDFQTSGANVLTF. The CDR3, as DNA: TGCGCCAGCATCCAAGATTTTCAGACTTCTGGGGCCAACGTCCTGACTTTC.

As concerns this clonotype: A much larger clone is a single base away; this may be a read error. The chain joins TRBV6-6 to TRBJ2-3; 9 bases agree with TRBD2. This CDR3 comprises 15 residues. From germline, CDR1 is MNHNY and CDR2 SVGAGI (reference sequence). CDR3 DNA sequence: TGTGCCAGCTACTCGAGCGGGGGGAGCATAGATACGCAGTATTTT. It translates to CASYSSGGSIDTQYF.

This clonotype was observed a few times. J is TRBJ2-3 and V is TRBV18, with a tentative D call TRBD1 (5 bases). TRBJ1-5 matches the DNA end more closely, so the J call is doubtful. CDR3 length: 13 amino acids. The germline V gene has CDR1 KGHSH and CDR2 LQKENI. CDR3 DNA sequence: TGTGCCAGCTCACGGGGGAACACAGATACGCAGCATTTT. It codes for CASSRGNTDTQHF.

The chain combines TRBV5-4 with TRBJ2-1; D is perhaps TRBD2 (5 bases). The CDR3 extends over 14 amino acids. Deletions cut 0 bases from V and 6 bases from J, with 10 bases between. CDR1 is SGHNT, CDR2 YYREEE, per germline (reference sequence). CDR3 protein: CASSLVSEVNEQFF. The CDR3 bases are TGTGCCAGCAGCTTGGTTAGCGAGGTCAATGAGCAGTTCTTC.

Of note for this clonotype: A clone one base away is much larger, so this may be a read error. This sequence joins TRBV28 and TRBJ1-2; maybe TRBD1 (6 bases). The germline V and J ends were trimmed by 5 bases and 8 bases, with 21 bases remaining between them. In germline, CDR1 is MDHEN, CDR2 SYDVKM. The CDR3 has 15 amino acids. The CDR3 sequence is CASSKPLTGNMGYTF. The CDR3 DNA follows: TGTGCCAGCAGTAAACCCCTGACAGGAAATATGGGCTACACCTTC.

The CDR3 coding sequence is TGTGCCAGCAGTCGCGGGGGCGACAGTTCTGGGGCTAACCTCCTGACTTTC. Translated: CASSRGGDSSGANLLTF. The rearrangement uses TRBV6-5 and TRBJ2-6; weak D call: TRBD2 (7 bases). Trimming shortened V by 5 bases and J by 14 bases, and 28 bases separated the two germline ends. This CDR3 contains 17 residues. CDR1 is MNHEY and CDR2 is SVGAGI in the germline V gene.

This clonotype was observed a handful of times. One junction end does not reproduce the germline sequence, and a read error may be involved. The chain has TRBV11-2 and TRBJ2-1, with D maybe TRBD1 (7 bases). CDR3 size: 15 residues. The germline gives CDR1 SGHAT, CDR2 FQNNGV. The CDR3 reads CVSSEGGGDYNEQFF. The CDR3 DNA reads TGTGTCAGCAGCGAAGGAGGGGGCGATTACAATGAGCAGTTCTTC. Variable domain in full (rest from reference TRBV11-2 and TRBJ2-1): EAGVAQSPRYKIIEKRQSVAFWCNPISGHATLYWYQQILGQGPKLLIQFQNNGVVDDSQLPKDRFSAERLKGVDSTLKIQPAKLEDSAVYLCVSSEGGGDYNEQFFGPGTRLTVL.

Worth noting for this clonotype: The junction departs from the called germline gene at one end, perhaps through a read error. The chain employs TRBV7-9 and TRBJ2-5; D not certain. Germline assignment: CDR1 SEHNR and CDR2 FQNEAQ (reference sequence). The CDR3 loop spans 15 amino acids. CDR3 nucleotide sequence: TGTGCCAACAGCCCTAGGGATAGGGTTAAAGAGACCCAGTACTTC. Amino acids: CANSPRDRVKETQYF.

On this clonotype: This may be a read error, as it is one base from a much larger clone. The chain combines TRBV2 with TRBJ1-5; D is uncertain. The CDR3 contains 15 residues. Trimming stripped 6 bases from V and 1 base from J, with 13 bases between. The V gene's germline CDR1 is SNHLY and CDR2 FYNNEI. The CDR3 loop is CASRVLIQSNQPQHF. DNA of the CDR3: TGTGCCAGCAGAGTCCTGATCCAAAGCAATCAGCCCCAGCATTTT.

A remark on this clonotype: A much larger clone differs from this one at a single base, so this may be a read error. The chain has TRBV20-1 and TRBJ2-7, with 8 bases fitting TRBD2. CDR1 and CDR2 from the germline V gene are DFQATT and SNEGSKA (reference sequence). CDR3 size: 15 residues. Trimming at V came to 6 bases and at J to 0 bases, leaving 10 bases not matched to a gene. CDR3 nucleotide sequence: TGCAGTGCAGACCCAAGCGGGGGCGTCTCCTACGAGCAGTACTTC. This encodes CSADPSGGVSYEQYF.

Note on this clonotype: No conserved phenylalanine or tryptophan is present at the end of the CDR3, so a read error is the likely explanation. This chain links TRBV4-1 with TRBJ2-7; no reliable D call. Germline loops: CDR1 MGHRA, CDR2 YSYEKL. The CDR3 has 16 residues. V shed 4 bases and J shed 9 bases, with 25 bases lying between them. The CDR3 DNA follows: TGCGCCAGCAGCCGAGAATGGACCGAGACACGGCTCGGGCAGTACCTC. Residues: CASSREWTETRLGQYL.

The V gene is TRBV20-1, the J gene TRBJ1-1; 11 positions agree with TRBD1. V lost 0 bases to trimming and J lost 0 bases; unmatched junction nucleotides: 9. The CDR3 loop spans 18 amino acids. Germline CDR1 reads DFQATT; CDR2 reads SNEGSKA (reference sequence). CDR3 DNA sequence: TGCAGTGCTAGAGATTTGGACAGGGGGCTCGGGATGAACACTGAAGCTTTCTTT. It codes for CSARDLDRGLGMNTEAFF.

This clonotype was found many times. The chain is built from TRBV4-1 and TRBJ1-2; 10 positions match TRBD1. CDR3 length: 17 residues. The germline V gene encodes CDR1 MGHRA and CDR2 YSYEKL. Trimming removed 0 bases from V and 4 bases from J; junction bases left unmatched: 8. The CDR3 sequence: CASSQDRGQGIPYGYTF. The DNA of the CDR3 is TGCGCCAGCAGCCAAGATCGGGGACAGGGGATTCCCTATGGCTACACCTTC.

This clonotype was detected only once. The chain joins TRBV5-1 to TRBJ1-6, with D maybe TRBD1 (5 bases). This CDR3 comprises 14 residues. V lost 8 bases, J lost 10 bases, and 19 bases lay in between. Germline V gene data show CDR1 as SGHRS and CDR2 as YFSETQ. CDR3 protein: CASATRGDRSPLHF. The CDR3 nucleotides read TGCGCCAGTGCCACCCGGGGGGATCGATCACCCCTCCACTTT.

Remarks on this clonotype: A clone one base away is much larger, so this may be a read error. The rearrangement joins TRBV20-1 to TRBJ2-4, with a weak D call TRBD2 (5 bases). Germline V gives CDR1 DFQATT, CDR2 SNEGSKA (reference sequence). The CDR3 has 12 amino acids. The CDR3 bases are TGCAGTGGCACGAGACGGGAAAACGTTCAGTACTTC. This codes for CSGTRRENVQYF.

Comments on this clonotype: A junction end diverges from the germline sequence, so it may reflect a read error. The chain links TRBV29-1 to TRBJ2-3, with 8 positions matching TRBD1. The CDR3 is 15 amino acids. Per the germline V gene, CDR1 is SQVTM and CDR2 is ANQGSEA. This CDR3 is CSATPGTGDTDTQYF. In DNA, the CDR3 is TGTAGCGCGACCCCCGGGACAGGAGACACAGATACGCAGTATTTT.

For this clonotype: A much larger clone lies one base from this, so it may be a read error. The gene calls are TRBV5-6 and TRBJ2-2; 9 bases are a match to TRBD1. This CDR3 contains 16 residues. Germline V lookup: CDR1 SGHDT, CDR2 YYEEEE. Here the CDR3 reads CASSRGTGKNTEELFF. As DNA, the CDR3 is TGTGCCAGCAGCCGGGGGACAGGGAAGAACACCGAGGAGCTGTTTTTT.

CDR3 sequence reads: CSVPRGPGTGELFF. In nucleotides, the CDR3 is TGCAGTGTCCCAAGAGGGCCGGGAACCGGGGAGCTGTTTTTT. The chain carries TRBV20-1 and TRBJ2-2, with a possible D match to TRBD2 (5 bases). Trimming removed 7 bases at V and 5 bases at J, with 17 bases between. Germline CDR1 and CDR2: DFQATT and SNEGSKA (reference sequence). The CDR3 covers 14 residues.

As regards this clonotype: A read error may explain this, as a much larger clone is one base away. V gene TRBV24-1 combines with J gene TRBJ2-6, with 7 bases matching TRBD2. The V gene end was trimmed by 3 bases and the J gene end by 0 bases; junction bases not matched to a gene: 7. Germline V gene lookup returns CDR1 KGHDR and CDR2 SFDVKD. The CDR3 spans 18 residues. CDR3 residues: CATSDVVGTNSGANVLTF. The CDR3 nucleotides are TGTGCCACCAGTGATGTGGTCGGGACTAACTCTGGGGCCAACGTCCTGACTTTC.

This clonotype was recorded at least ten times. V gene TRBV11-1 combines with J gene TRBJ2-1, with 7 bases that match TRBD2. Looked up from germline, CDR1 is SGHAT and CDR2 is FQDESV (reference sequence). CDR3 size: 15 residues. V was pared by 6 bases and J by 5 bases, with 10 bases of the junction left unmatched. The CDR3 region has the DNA TGTGCCAGCAGTACCCCGACTAGCCCTAACAATGAGCAGTTCTTC. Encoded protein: CASSTPTSPNNEQFF.

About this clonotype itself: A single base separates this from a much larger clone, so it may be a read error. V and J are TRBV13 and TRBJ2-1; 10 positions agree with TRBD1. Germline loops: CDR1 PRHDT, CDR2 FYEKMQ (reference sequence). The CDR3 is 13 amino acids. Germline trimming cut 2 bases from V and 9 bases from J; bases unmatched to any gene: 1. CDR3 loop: CASSLWTGGEQFF. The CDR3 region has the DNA TGTGCCAGCAGCTTATGGACAGGGGGTGAGCAGTTCTTC.

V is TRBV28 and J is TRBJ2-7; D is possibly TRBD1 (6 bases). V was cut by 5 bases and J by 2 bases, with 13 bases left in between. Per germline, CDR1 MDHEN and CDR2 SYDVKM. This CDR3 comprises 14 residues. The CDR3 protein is CASSGTGPPYEQYF. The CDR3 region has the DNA TGTGCCAGCAGTGGCACAGGGCCCCCCTACGAGCAGTACTTC.